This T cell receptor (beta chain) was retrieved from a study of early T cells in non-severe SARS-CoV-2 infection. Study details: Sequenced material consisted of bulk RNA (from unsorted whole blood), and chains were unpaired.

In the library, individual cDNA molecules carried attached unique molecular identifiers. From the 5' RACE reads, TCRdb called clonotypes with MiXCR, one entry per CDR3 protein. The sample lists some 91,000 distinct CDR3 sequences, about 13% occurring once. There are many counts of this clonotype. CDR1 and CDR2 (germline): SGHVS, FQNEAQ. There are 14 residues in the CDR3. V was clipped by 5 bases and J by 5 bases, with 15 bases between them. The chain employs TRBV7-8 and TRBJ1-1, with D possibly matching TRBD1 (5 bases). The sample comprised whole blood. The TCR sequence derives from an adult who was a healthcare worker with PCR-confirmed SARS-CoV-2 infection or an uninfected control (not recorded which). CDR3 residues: CASSLVGARTEAFF. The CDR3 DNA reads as TGTGCCAGCAGCCTTGTCGGGGCGAGGACTGAAGCTTTCTTT.